This T cell receptor (beta chain) originates from a study of cytomegalovirus exposure and HLA in healthy donors. PCR employed 60 Vbeta and 13 Jbeta primers. Libraries were prepared by immunoSEQ multiplex PCR; TCRdb keeps only in-frame clonotypes and omits some of them. The sample has approximately 35,000 clones, 70% to 85% seen once. Looked up from germline, CDR1 is SGHTA and CDR2 is FQGNSA. The CDR3 spans 14 residues. V shed 3 bases and J 5 bases; nucleotides not matched to a gene: 5. The TCR comes from a woman aged 18-30 years in good health and CMV-seronegative. Material: PBMCs. The gene calls are TRBV7-2 and TRBJ1-2; the match to TRBD1 covers 8 bases. The DNA for the CDR3 is TGTGCCAGCAGCTTCGGACAGGGAGGGTATGGCTACACCTTC. Its protein is CASSFGQGGYGYTF.